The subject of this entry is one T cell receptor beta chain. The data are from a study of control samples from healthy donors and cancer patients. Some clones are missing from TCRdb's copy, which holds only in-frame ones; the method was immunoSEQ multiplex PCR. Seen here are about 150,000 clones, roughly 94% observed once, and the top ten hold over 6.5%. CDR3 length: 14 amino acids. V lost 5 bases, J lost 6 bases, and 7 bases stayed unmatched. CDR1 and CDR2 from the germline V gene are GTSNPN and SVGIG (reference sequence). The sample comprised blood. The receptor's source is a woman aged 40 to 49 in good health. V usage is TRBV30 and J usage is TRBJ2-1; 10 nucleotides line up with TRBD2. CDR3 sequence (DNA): TGTGCCTGGGCTAGCGGGAGCTTGGGCAATGAGCAGTTCTTC. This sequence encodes CAWASGSLGNEQFF.